These T cell receptor beta chains were read from a single sample in a study of CD8 T cells in Susac syndrome. TCRdb analysed the immunoSEQ multiplex PCR reads with MiXCR anew, one entry per CDR3 protein. Of 300,000 to 350,000 distinct CDR3 sequences listed, 90% to 95% are singletons. Sequenced: CD4+ T cells from PBMCs. All receptors come from a human donor with multiple sclerosis. Both conserved end residues are part of each CDR3. The D gene is left open where the match is weak. Clone size is not always given. Where it is, it says once, few, many or a class for expanded clones.

len: 14; j_gene: TRBJ1-4; v_gene: TRBV4-1; d_gene: TRBD1; abundance: .; CDR3aa: CASSQATGSEKLFF; CDR3nt: TGCGCCAGCAGCCAAGCGACAGGGAGCGAAAAACTGTTTTTT
len: 14; j_gene: TRBJ2-1; v_gene: TRBV11-2; d_gene: TRBD2; abundance: .; CDR3aa: CASSPRLAGGQEFF; CDR3nt: TGTGCCAGCAGCCCGCGACTAGCGGGGGGGCAAGAGTTCTTC
len: 19; j_gene: TRBJ2-5; v_gene: TRBV7-8; d_gene: TRBD2; abundance: .; CDR3aa: CASSVAPGGQGVRGETQYF; CDR3nt: TGTGCCAGCAGCGTGGCCCCGGGGGGGCAGGGAGTTAGGGGAGAGACCCAGTACTTC
len: 14; j_gene: TRBJ1-2; v_gene: TRBV29-1; d_gene: .; abundance: .; CDR3aa: CSVAKPQGSGGYTF; CDR3nt: TGCAGCGTCGCCAAACCACAGGGATCTGGAGGCTACACCTTC
len: 12; j_gene: TRBJ2-7; v_gene: TRBV30; d_gene: .; abundance: .; CDR3aa: CAWSATGYEQYF; CDR3nt: TGTGCCTGGAGTGCAACCGGTTACGAGCAGTACTTC
len: 14; j_gene: TRBJ2-7; v_gene: TRBV4-2; d_gene: TRBD2; abundance: .; CDR3aa: CASSQSSGGREQYF; CDR3nt: TGTGCCAGCAGCCAGTCTAGCGGAGGGCGGGAGCAGTACTTC
len: 14; j_gene: TRBJ1-2; v_gene: TRBV14; d_gene: .; abundance: .; CDR3aa: CASSQRTPLRGYTF; CDR3nt: TGTGCCAGCAGCCAAAGAACTCCATTGCGAGGCTACACCTTC
len: 15; j_gene: TRBJ2-5; v_gene: TRBV20-1; d_gene: TRBD2; abundance: .; CDR3aa: CSARDSVGGWETQYF; CDR3nt: TGCAGTGCTAGAGACTCCGTGGGAGGGTGGGAGACCCAGTACTTC
len: 17; j_gene: TRBJ2-5; v_gene: TRBV20-1; d_gene: TRBD2; abundance: once; CDR3aa: CSARAVGRAWEGETQYF; CDR3nt: TGCAGTGCTAGAGCCGTCGGGAGGGCCTGGGAGGGCGAGACCCAGTACTTC
len: 12; j_gene: TRBJ1-2; v_gene: TRBV7-9; d_gene: TRBD1; abundance: .; CDR3aa: CASSRQGTSGTF; CDR3nt: TGTGCCAGCAGCAGACAGGGAACTTCAGGCACCTTC
len: 15; j_gene: TRBJ1-4; v_gene: TRBV5-1; d_gene: .; abundance: .; CDR3aa: CASSLGGRSHEKLFF; CDR3nt: TGCGCCAGCAGCTTGGGTGGCAGGTCCCATGAAAAACTGTTTTTT
len: 16; j_gene: TRBJ1-4; v_gene: TRBV5-4; d_gene: TRBD1; abundance: .; CDR3aa: CASSLVQGITNEKLFF; CDR3nt: TGTGCCAGCAGCTTGGTACAGGGGATAACTAATGAAAAACTGTTTTTT
len: 13; j_gene: TRBJ2-7; v_gene: TRBV6-5; d_gene: .; abundance: .; CDR3aa: CASSVGSPYEQYF; CDR3nt: TGTGCCAGCAGCGTCGGGTCACCCTACGAGCAGTACTTC
len: 13; j_gene: TRBJ1-2; v_gene: TRBV10-2; d_gene: TRBD1; abundance: .; CDR3aa: CASRTGGIYGYTF; CDR3nt: TGCGCCAGCAGGACAGGGGGCATCTATGGCTACACCTTC
len: 15; j_gene: TRBJ2-1; v_gene: TRBV7-8; d_gene: TRBD2; abundance: .; CDR3aa: CASSPGTSGRVEQFF; CDR3nt: TGTGCCAGCAGCCCCGGGACTAGCGGGAGAGTTGAGCAGTTCTTC